Each of the 22 T cell receptor beta chains below was sequenced from the same sample in a study of identifying expanded T cells in peripheral blood (dated by TCRdb to the late 2010s). Libraries were constructed by the immunoSEQ multiplex PCR assay. TCRdb obtained this table from immuneACCESS and retained in-frame rearrangements with V and J assigned. These tables miss some clones; where compared with another copy, unresolved V genes account for less than half of the shortfall, and the remainder is unexplained. This sample is represented by approximately 100,000 clones; roughly 91% of them were singletons. The top ten clones comprise approximately 16% of the sample. The sample consisted of blood. The receptors come from a person between 18 and 75 years old in good health.

This chain joins TRBV7-2 and TRBJ1-5, with D possibly being TRBD1 (5 bases). There are 13 residues in the CDR3. Germline V gene lookup returns CDR1 SGHTA and CDR2 FQGNSA. V was cut by 5 bases and J by 4 bases, with 9 bases left in between. This chain's CDR3 is CASSPQGNQPQHF. CDR3 DNA sequence: TGTGCCAGCAGCCCGCAGGGAAATCAGCCCCAGCATTTT.

This clone came up a few times. This rearrangement joins TRBV6-5 to TRBJ1-1; possible D gene TRBD1, 6 bases. V shed 6 bases and J shed 0 bases, with 8 bases lying between them. Per the germline V gene, CDR1 is MNHEY and CDR2 is SVGAGI. The CDR3 loop spans 13 amino acids. This CDR3 is CASRRTVNTEAFF. CDR3 in DNA: TGTGCCAGCAGGAGGACAGTGAACACTGAAGCTTTCTTT.

V usage is TRBV27 and J usage is TRBJ1-1; 7 nucleotides agree with TRBD1. Trimming removed 6 bases from V and 4 bases from J; junction bases left unmatched: 5. Germline assignment: CDR1 MNHEY and CDR2 SMNVEV (reference sequence). The CDR3 runs 13 residues. CDR3 residues: CASSRTGITEAFF. CDR3 in DNA: TGTGCCAGCAGCCGGACAGGTATCACTGAAGCTTTCTTT.

The rearrangement joins TRBV7-8 to TRBJ2-3; 8 nucleotides align to TRBD1. This CDR3 contains 16 residues. V lost 5 bases to trimming and J lost 11 bases; unmatched junction nucleotides: 18. CDR1 and CDR2 (germline): SGHVS, FQNEAQ. CDR3 in DNA: TGTGCCAGCAGCGCGCGGACAGGGACGTCGTCGCCGAGGCAGTATTTT. This gives the protein CASSARTGTSSPRQYF. Drawing the rest from reference TRBV7-8 and TRBJ2-3, the complete variable domain is GAGVSQSPRYKVAKRGQDVALRCDPISGHVSLFWYQQALGQGPEFLTYFQNEAQLDKSGLPSDRFFAERPEGSVSTLKIQRTQQEDSAVYLCASSARTGTSSPRQYFGPGTRLTVL.

This clone appeared a few times. V is TRBV18 and J is TRBJ1-5; tentatively, D is TRBD1 (5 bases). CDR1 is KGHSH, CDR2 LQKENI, per germline. The V gene lost 3 bases and the J gene lost 6 bases, with 15 bases spanning the gap. The CDR3 length is 15 residues. The CDR3 reads CASSPIQGTGQPQHF. CDR3 nucleotide sequence: TGTGCCAGCTCACCGATACAAGGAACAGGTCAGCCCCAGCATTTT.

There are a few counts of this clone. The chain carries TRBV11-2 and TRBJ2-5; no definite D call. The CDR3 runs 14 residues. Trimming pared 4 bases from V and 4 bases from J, leaving 13 bases between. Per the germline V gene, CDR1 is SGHAT and CDR2 is FQNNGV. CDR3 region: CASSWNWQAETQYF. The CDR3 region has the DNA TGTGCCAGCAGCTGGAATTGGCAGGCAGAGACCCAGTACTTC.

V usage is TRBV7-2 and J usage is TRBJ2-3; 7 bases agree with TRBD2. Germline CDR1 and CDR2: SGHTA and FQGNSA. J gave up 5 bases and V 5 bases, and 4 bases lay outside the gene matches. The CDR3 loop spans 13 amino acids. CDR3 in DNA: TGTGCCAGCAGCCGCGAGCGGGAAGATACGCAGTATTTT. Amino acid sequence: CASSREREDTQYF.

V gene TRBV5-4 combines with J gene TRBJ2-3, with 8 bases matching TRBD1. CDR3 length: 16 amino acids. V shed 4 bases, J shed 0 bases, and the junction held 7 bases outside the gene matches. The germline CDR1 and CDR2 sequences are SGHNT and YYREEE (reference sequence). CDR3 sequence: CASSGPRTGSTDTQYF. The CDR3 DNA sequence: TGTGCCAGCAGCGGCCCCCGGACAGGGAGCACAGATACGCAGTATTTT.

The chain combines TRBV18 with TRBJ1-2; no firm D call. Deletions cut 3 bases from V and 2 bases from J, with 16 bases between. Germline CDR1 KGHSH, CDR2 LQKENI. The CDR3 consists of 16 residues. CDR3 amino acids: CASSPPPKSQNYGYTF. Here the CDR3 DNA reads TGTGCCAGCTCACCCCCCCCAAAGTCCCAAAACTATGGCTACACCTTC.

This clone was found a few times. The J gene is TRBJ1-2, the V gene TRBV6-6, with TRBD1 as a possible D gene (5 bases). Germline CDR1 is MNHNY and CDR2 is SVGAGI (reference sequence). Trimming removed 7 bases at V and 6 bases at J, with 18 bases between. This CDR3 contains 14 residues. The chain's CDR3 is CASKYYRIRDGYTF. The CDR3 DNA reads TGTGCCAGCAAATATTACAGGATCAGGGATGGCTACACCTTC.

J is TRBJ2-5 and V is TRBV6-1; maybe TRBD2 (5 bases). V lost 6 bases, J lost 3 bases, and 5 bases lay in between. The CDR3 is 11 amino acids. In germline, CDR1 is MNHNS, CDR2 SASEGT. The CDR3: CASRREETQYF. The CDR3 nucleotides read TGTGCCAGCAGGAGGGAAGAGACCCAGTACTTC.

This chain joins TRBV5-7 and TRBJ1-2; possible D gene TRBD1, 6 bases. TRBV5-7 is known as an ORF, though its function is uncertain. The ends were cut back, 0 bases at V and 8 bases at J, with 17 bases in the middle. The length of the CDR3 is 15 residues. The CDR3 reads CASSLAPGAMGGYTF. DNA of the CDR3: TGTGCCAGCAGCTTGGCCCCGGGGGCAATGGGGGGCTACACCTTC.

This chain uses TRBV6-5 with TRBJ2-7; D is unclear. Trimming took 5 bases from V and 6 from J, leaving 11 bases between them. CDR1 is MNHEY and CDR2 is SVGAGI in the germline V gene. The length of the CDR3 is 12 residues. CDR3 sequence reads: CASSPNFSEQYF. The DNA for the CDR3 is TGTGCCAGCAGTCCGAACTTCTCCGAGCAGTACTTC.

The CDR3, as DNA: TGTGCCAGCAGCCCAGCGACTAGCGGGGGGGCTTGGGAGCAGTACTTC. Protein: CASSPATSGGAWEQYF. J is TRBJ2-7 and V is TRBV7-2, with TRBD2 identical over 14 bases. Trimming removed 5 bases from V and 7 bases from J; junction bases left unmatched: 10. CDR3 size: 16 residues. Germline-derived CDR1 and CDR2 are SGHTA and FQGNSA. The full variable domain, with the rest looked up from reference TRBV7-2 and TRBJ2-7, is GAGVSQSPSNKVTEKGKDVELRCDPISGHTALYWYRQSLGQGLEFLIYFQGNSAPDKSGLPSDRFSAERTGGSVSTLTIQRTQQEDSAVYLCASSPATSGGAWEQYFGPGTRLTVT.

This chain links TRBV28 with TRBJ2-3; 7 bases are shared with TRBD1. The V segment lost 4 bases and the J segment 4 bases; nucleotides outside the gene matches: 8. CDR1 MDHEN and CDR2 SYDVKM come from the germline V gene. The CDR3 totals 15 residues. CDR3 coding DNA: TGTGCCAGCAGTTCCCGTAAAGGGGGCTCAGATACGCAGTATTTT. Translation gives CASSSRKGGSDTQYF. Full variable domain (remainder filled in from reference TRBV28 and TRBJ2-3): DVKVTQSSRYLVKRTGEKVFLECVQDMDHENMFWYRQDPGLGLRLIYFSYDVKMKEKGDIPEGYSVSREKKERFSLILESASTNQTSMYLCASSSRKGGSDTQYFGPGTRLTVL.

The chain combines TRBV4-3 with TRBJ2-4; no definite D call. The CDR3 contains 13 residues. Germline V gene data show CDR1 as LGHNA and CDR2 as YSLEER. The germline V and J ends were trimmed by 0 bases and 6 bases, with 6 bases remaining between them. The CDR3 region has the DNA TGCGCCAGCAGCCAAGATTCGAGAAACATTCAGTACTTC. It yields the protein CASSQDSRNIQYF.

The chain employs TRBV5-5 and TRBJ1-1; 10 nucleotides align to TRBD1. The germline CDR1 and CDR2 sequences are SGHKS and YYEKEE (reference sequence). This CDR3 has 15 amino acids. J gave up 4 bases and V 4 bases, and 7 bases lay outside the gene matches. The CDR3 nucleotides are TGTGCCAGCAGCCTGACAGGGGGCGTGGGCACTGAAGCTTTCTTT. Protein product: CASSLTGGVGTEAFF.

The chain is built from TRBV10-3 and TRBJ1-1; 7 bases match TRBD1. Trimming at V came to 11 bases and at J to 2 bases, leaving 8 bases not matched to a gene. Germline V gene data show CDR1 as ENHRY and CDR2 as SYGVKD. This CDR3 has 13 amino acids. CDR3: CASRDSRNTEAFF. The CDR3 nucleotides are TGTGCCTCGCGGGACAGCCGAAACACTGAAGCTTTCTTT.

The chain couples TRBV7-7 to TRBJ2-1, with a tentative D call TRBD2 (5 bases). The V gene's germline CDR1 is SSHAT and CDR2 FNYEAQ (reference sequence). The CDR3 sequence is 14 residues long. V was pared by 1 base and J by 9 bases, with 13 bases between. Here the CDR3 reads CASSLGVATIEQFF. Here the CDR3 DNA reads TGTGCCAGCAGCTTAGGGGTAGCGACCATTGAGCAGTTCTTC.

This chain joins TRBV7-9 and TRBJ2-7; TRBD1 or TRBD2 may be the D gene (6 bases each). This CDR3 has 15 amino acids. V was pared by 5 bases and J by 0 bases, with 14 bases between. CDR1 and CDR2 from the germline V gene are SEHNR and FQNEAQ (reference sequence). CDR3 loop: CASSRLGGSSYEQYF. The CDR3 DNA is TGTGCCAGCAGCCGCCTGGGGGGCAGCTCCTACGAGCAGTACTTC.

The CDR3 nucleotides are TGCGCCAGCAGCCATCGGGACGGGGTAAATTCACCCCTCCACTTT. Protein: CASSHRDGVNSPLHF. The rearrangement uses TRBV4-3 and TRBJ1-6; D perhaps matches TRBD1 (5 bases). The CDR3 covers 15 residues. Between the trimmed V and J ends, which lost 3 bases and 7 bases, there was a span of 13 bases. Germline CDR1 is LGHNA and CDR2 is YSLEER.

This sequence joins TRBV9 and TRBJ2-1; 14 nucleotides match TRBD2. Germline V gene sequence: CDR1 SGDLS, CDR2 YYNGEE. Unmatched junction bases numbered 16, after V lost 0 bases and J lost 5 bases. This CDR3 contains 21 residues. CDR3 nucleotide sequence: TGTGCCAGCAGCGTAGCTACATCGATGGAGACTAGCGGGGGGGAAGACAATGAGCAGTTCTTC. Amino acids: CASSVATSMETSGGEDNEQFF. The variable domain in full, completed from reference TRBV9 and TRBJ2-1, reads DSGVTQTPKHLITATGQRVTLRCSPRSGDLSVYWYQQSLDQGLQFLIQYYNGEERAKGNILERFSAQQFPDLHSELNLSSLELGDSALYFCASSVATSMETSGGEDNEQFFGPGTRLTVL.